The following is a T cell receptor beta chain sequence with its context. Its antigen is undetermined. These data are taken from a study of shared clonotypes between healthy human individuals. Study context: Each donor had three CD4 naive, three CD4 memory, two CD8 naive and one CD8 memory plate.

Notes on the study in general: Generally, naive subsets (rather than memory subsets) showed larger estimated richness.

The run depth of the assay was deep. Under the authors' procedure: Junction-only sequences without quality scores came from ImmunoSEQ, so filtering differed. Using immunoSEQ multiplex PCR, the repertoire was profiled, and TCRdb retains in-frame clones only, with some absent. V and J calls and clone size are those listed in that table; D and trimming were worked out from the DNA. The table shows nearly 1,000,000 clones, with 60% to 85% occurring only once. The clonotype originates from a man aged 18 to 29 in good health. The sequenced sample was memory CD4+ T cells sorted from blood. Regarding subset: CD45RA-negative fraction.

The CDR3 sequence: CASSFDRKNTEAFF. In DNA form, the CDR3 reads TGCGCCAGCAGCTTCGACAGGAAGAACACTGAAGCTTTCTTT. The chain couples TRBV5-1 to TRBJ1-1; tentatively, D is TRBD1 (6 bases). Trimming removed 2 bases at V and 1 base at J, with 9 bases between. The CDR3 is made up of 14 amino acids. Germline V gene sequence: CDR1 SGHRS, CDR2 YFSETQ.